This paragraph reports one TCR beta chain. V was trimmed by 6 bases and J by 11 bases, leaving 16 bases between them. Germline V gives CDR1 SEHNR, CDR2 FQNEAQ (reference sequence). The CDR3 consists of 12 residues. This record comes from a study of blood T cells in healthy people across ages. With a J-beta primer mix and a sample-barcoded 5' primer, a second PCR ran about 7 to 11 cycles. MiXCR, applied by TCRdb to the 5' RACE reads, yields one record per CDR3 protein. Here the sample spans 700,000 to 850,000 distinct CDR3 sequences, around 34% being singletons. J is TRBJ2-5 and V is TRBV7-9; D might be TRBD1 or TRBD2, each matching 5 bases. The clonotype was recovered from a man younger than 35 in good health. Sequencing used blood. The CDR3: CASSHWGNEQYF. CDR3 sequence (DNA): TGTGCCAGCAGTCATTGGGGGAATGAGCAGTACTTC.